The 29 T cell receptor beta chains below were found in one sample sequenced in a study of post-analysis software for immune sequencing data. General study findings and limits: The study found TRBV5-6, TRBV5-1 and TRBV20-1 among four to six TRBV segments more frequent in patients than controls.

The antigens of these receptors remain unknown. Built from TCR beta cDNA, the libraries had unique molecular identifiers in them. TCRdb reanalysed the PCR reads using MiXCR and keeps one entry per CDR3 protein. The sample consists of fewer than 550,000 distinct CDR3 sequences, 34% of them appearing once. The sample consisted of blood. The receptors here all came from a girl aged 2-17 years with multiple sclerosis.

The chain has TRBV29-1 and TRBJ1-6; TRBD1 agrees at 9 bases. V gave up 1 base and J gave up 14 bases; unmatched junction bases: 6. This CDR3 is 13 amino acids long. From germline, CDR1 is SQVTM and CDR2 ANQGSEA. As DNA, the CDR3 is TGCAGCGTTGAAGGATTGGGGGACAGGGCCCTCCACTTT. Translating it yields CSVEGLGDRALHF.

This chain joins TRBV6-5 and TRBJ1-5, with D possibly TRBD1 on 5 matching bases. Germline CDR1 reads MNHEY; CDR2 reads SVGAGI. This CDR3 spans 14 amino acids. Trimming stripped 6 bases from V and 1 base from J, with 10 bases between. CDR3 sequence (DNA): TGTGCCAGCAGACCAGGGCCCAGCAATCAGCCCCAGCATTTT. It encodes CASRPGPSNQPQHF.

This clonotype was picked up a small number of times. V usage is TRBV7-9 and J usage is TRBJ2-3, with TRBD2 matching over 8 bases. Germline lookup yields CDR1 SEHNR and CDR2 FQNEAQ (reference sequence). The CDR3 totals 16 residues. With 1 base clipped from V and 1 base from J, the junction kept 4 bases outside the gene matches. CDR3 bases: TGTGCCAGCAGCTTAGTGGCGGGGGGTGGCACAGATACGCAGTATTTT. This encodes CASSLVAGGGTDTQYF.

The J gene is TRBJ2-5, the V gene TRBV11-2, with 8 bases fitting TRBD2. CDR1 is SGHAT and CDR2 is FQNNGV in the germline V gene. V shed 2 bases and J 2 bases; nucleotides not matched to a gene: 7. This CDR3 is 16 amino acids long. The CDR3 protein is CASSLPRGAGQETQYF. CDR3 DNA: TGTGCCAGCAGCTTACCGCGGGGGGCCGGGCAAGAGACCCAGTACTTC.

This clonotype was counted only a few times. The chain recombines TRBV7-2 with TRBJ2-7, with D tentatively TRBD1 or TRBD2 (5 bases each). V lost 4 bases and J 3 bases, leaving 13 bases between the germline ends. This CDR3 comprises 14 residues. CDR1 SGHTA and CDR2 FQGNSA come from the germline V gene. The CDR3 protein is CASSSGRFNYEQYF. The DNA for the CDR3 is TGTGCCAGCAGCTCGGGACGGTTCAACTACGAGCAGTACTTC.

The V and J genes are TRBV12-3 or TRBV12-4 and TRBJ2-4, with D possibly being TRBD2 (5 bases). There are 16 residues in the CDR3. Trimming stripped 5 bases from V and 1 base from J, with 15 bases between. CDR3 DNA sequence: TGTGCCAGCAGTCGGACTTCCCTGGGGGCCAAAAACATTCAGTACTTC. Its protein is CASSRTSLGAKNIQYF.

The rearrangement uses TRBV9 and TRBJ2-3; D is tentatively TRBD1 or TRBD2 (5 bases each). Germline V gives CDR1 SGDLS, CDR2 YYNGEE. CDR3 length: 15 residues. V lost 3 bases to trimming and J lost 2 bases, with 13 bases between them. The CDR3 coding sequence is TGTGCCAGCAGCGGACAATGGGGGTCCACAGATACGCAGTATTTT. This translates into CASSGQWGSTDTQYF.

DNA for the CDR3: TGTGCCAGCAGTTTATTTCCCTTCCCCACAGATACGCAGTATTTT. Translation gives CASSLFPFPTDTQYF. The rearrangement links TRBV28 to TRBJ2-3; D gene unclear. CDR1 is MDHEN and CDR2 is SYDVKM in the germline V gene. V gave up 1 base and J gave up 2 bases, with 10 bases separating them. CDR3 length equals 15 residues.

This chain joins TRBV28 and TRBJ2-3; D unresolved. The CDR3 is 12 amino acids. V lost 5 bases and J lost 7, with 10 bases in between. Germline assignment: CDR1 MDHEN and CDR2 SYDVKM. CDR3 nucleotide sequence: TGTGCCAGCAGTCTACAACAAAATACGCAGTATTTT. Translating gives CASSLQQNTQYF.

This clonotype was seen a handful of times. The chain has TRBV5-6 and TRBJ2-7; D assignment may be TRBD1 or TRBD2 (7 bases each). V was cut by 4 bases and J by 4 bases, with 18 bases left in between. Per germline, CDR1 SGHDT and CDR2 YYEEEE. The CDR3 loop spans 15 amino acids. The CDR3 loop reads CASSLQGGGIYEQYF. CDR3 in DNA: TGTGCCAGCAGCCTTCAGGGGGGGGGTATATACGAGCAGTACTTC.

The chain joins TRBV10-3 to TRBJ2-1, with D perhaps matching TRBD2 (5 bases). The CDR3 spans 13 residues. CDR1 is ENHRY and CDR2 is SYGVKD in the germline V gene. Trimming removed 6 bases at V and 8 bases at J, with 14 bases between. The CDR3 loop reads CAIREAPLDEQFF. As DNA, the CDR3 is TGTGCCATCAGGGAGGCCCCTTTGGATGAGCAGTTCTTC.

Here the CDR3 DNA reads TGTGCCAGCAGGCCCATGACAGGGTCAAGGACAGATACGCAGTATTTT. It specifies CASRPMTGSRTDTQYF. This chain uses TRBV2 with TRBJ2-3; 7 bases map to TRBD1. The germline V gene has CDR1 SNHLY and CDR2 FYNNEI. J was trimmed by 3 bases and V by 6 bases; bases with no gene match: 12. The CDR3 consists of 16 residues.

The chain has TRBV9 and TRBJ2-2; the D is unclear. Germline loops: CDR1 SGDLS, CDR2 YYNGEE. CDR3 length: 16 residues. Deletions cut 0 bases from V and 1 base from J, with 10 bases between. CDR3 region: CASSVGVTENTGELFF. The CDR3 nucleotides read TGTGCCAGCAGCGTAGGGGTCACAGAGAACACCGGGGAGCTGTTTTTT.

This clonotype has a handful of counts. The genes are TRBV6-5 and TRBJ2-4; D is possibly TRBD1 or TRBD2 (5 bases each). With the DNA end fitting TRBJ2-7 better, the J assignment may be wrong. The CDR3 is 14 amino acids. From germline, CDR1 is MNHEY and CDR2 SVGAGI. The DNA for the CDR3 is TGTGCCAGCAGTTCCCTCCGTGGGACCAACGAGCAGTACTTC. It translates to CASSSLRGTNEQYF.

The J gene is TRBJ1-6, the V gene TRBV4-1; D perhaps matches TRBD1 (6 bases). The V and J ends lost 0 bases and 13 bases respectively, with 13 bases between them. In germline, CDR1 is MGHRA, CDR2 YSYEKL. CDR3 length: 14 amino acids. The CDR3 DNA reads TGCGCCAGCAGCCAAGATCAGGGGTCGGTCCCCCTCCACTTT. It yields the protein CASSQDQGSVPLHF.

V is TRBV20-1 and J is TRBJ2-2; TRBD2 agrees at 8 bases. Trimming cost V 2 bases and J 4 bases; bases outside gene matches: 12. The CDR3 consists of 17 residues. Germline CDR1 is DFQATT and CDR2 is SNEGSKA (reference sequence). CDR3 region: CSARSGPAGDFTGELFF. The CDR3 coding sequence is TGCAGTGCTAGATCGGGACCAGCGGGGGACTTCACCGGGGAGCTGTTTTTT.

J is TRBJ2-4 and V is TRBV3-1; D call uncertain. In germline, CDR1 is LGHDT, CDR2 YNNKEL (reference sequence). V lost 0 bases and J lost 0, with 9 bases in between. The CDR3 contains 16 residues. The CDR3 protein is CASSQEGSLAKNIQYF. CDR3 nucleotides: TGTGCCAGCAGCCAAGAGGGAAGCCTAGCCAAAAACATTCAGTACTTC.

The rearrangement links TRBV9 to TRBJ1-2, with 7 positions matching TRBD1. Trimming removed 3 bases from V and 4 bases from J; junction bases left unmatched: 6. The CDR3 contains 14 residues. Germline V CDR1 and CDR2: SGDLS, YYNGEE. The CDR3 bases are TGTGCCAGCAGCGCGGGGACAGATGTCTATGGCTACACCTTC. This codes for CASSAGTDVYGYTF.

In its sample, this clonotype was seen many times. V and J are TRBV9 and TRBJ2-7; 8 bases fit TRBD1. The J segment lost 0 bases and the V segment lost 4 bases, leaving 12 bases of the junction unmatched. Germline V lookup: CDR1 SGDLS, CDR2 YYNGEE. This CDR3 comprises 17 residues. CDR3: CASSPTGGQVSSYEQYF. The CDR3 coding sequence is TGTGCCAGCAGCCCTACTGGGGGACAGGTGTCCTCCTACGAGCAGTACTTC.

This rearrangement joins TRBV7-3 to TRBJ2-5; 10 bases align to TRBD2. V shed 1 base, J shed 4 bases, and the junction held 6 bases outside the gene matches. Germline V gene data show CDR1 as SGHTA and CDR2 as FQGTGA. This CDR3 is 16 amino acids long. The DNA for the CDR3 is TGTGCCAGCAGCTTAATTGCTAGCGGGGGAGGAGAGACCCAGTACTTC. Its protein product is CASSLIASGGGETQYF.

The genes are TRBV5-6 and TRBJ2-1, with 10 bases fitting TRBD1. V dropped 2 bases and J dropped 4; count of bases not matched to a gene: 3. CDR1 and CDR2 from the germline V gene are SGHDT and YYEEEE. This CDR3 contains 15 residues. CDR3 coding DNA: TGTGCCAGCAGCTTTGGGACAGGGGTTTACAATGAGCAGTTCTTC. Residues: CASSFGTGVYNEQFF.

This clonotype was counted between two and nine times. The rearrangement joins TRBV3-1 to TRBJ2-7; D is possibly TRBD1 or TRBD2 (5 bases each). The closer fit of TRBJ2-5 to the DNA end suggests the J call may be wrong. The CDR3 covers 14 residues. The germline V gene has CDR1 LGHDT and CDR2 YNNKEL (reference sequence). The CDR3, as DNA: TGTGCCAGCAGCCTGGGACGTTTAGGGGAGACCCAGTACTTC. This gives the protein CASSLGRLGETQYF.

This clonotype was seen only a few times. The gene calls are TRBV5-1 and TRBJ2-3; D unresolved. CDR1 is SGHRS, CDR2 YFSETQ, per germline. The germline V and J ends were trimmed by 1 base and 1 base, with 7 bases remaining between them. This CDR3 is 14 amino acids long. The CDR3 protein is CASSLNQRTDTQYF. The DNA of the CDR3 is TGCGCCAGCAGCTTGAACCAACGCACAGATACGCAGTATTTT.

This clonotype was counted many times. The rearrangement uses TRBV6-4 and TRBJ2-3; D is perhaps TRBD2 (6 bases). The CDR3 spans 14 residues. V was clipped by 4 bases and J by 2 bases, with 10 bases between them. Germline V gene sequence: CDR1 MRHNA, CDR2 SNTAGT. The CDR3: CASSGGDPTDTQYF. The DNA of the CDR3 is TGTGCCAGCAGTGGGGGGGACCCCACAGATACGCAGTATTTT.

The chain is built from TRBV9 and TRBJ2-3; 7 positions match TRBD1. In germline, CDR1 is SGDLS, CDR2 YYNGEE. Unmatched junction bases numbered 7, after V lost 0 bases and J lost 6 bases. This CDR3 has 15 residues. In DNA form, the CDR3 reads TGTGCCAGCAGCGTAGATTCGAGGGGGCCGGATACGCAGTATTTT. Protein product: CASSVDSRGPDTQYF.

The chain links TRBV7-9 to TRBJ1-5; unclear D gene. The length of the CDR3 is 14 residues. Germline-derived CDR1 and CDR2 are SEHNR and FQNEAQ (reference sequence). The V and J ends lost 0 bases and 5 bases respectively, with 8 bases between them. The CDR3 region is CASSLANTDQPQHF. The CDR3 bases are TGTGCCAGCAGCTTAGCCAATACCGATCAGCCCCAGCATTTT. Looking up the rest from reference TRBV7-9 and TRBJ1-5 gives the full variable domain: DTGVSQNPRHKITKRGQNVTFRCDPISEHNRLYWYRQTLGQGPEFLTYFQNEAQLEKSRLLSDRFSAERPKGSFSTLEIQRTEQGDSAMYLCASSLANTDQPQHFGDGTRLSIL.

This clonotype was seen a few times. The chain employs TRBV6-5 and TRBJ2-5, with D perhaps TRBD1 (6 bases). Trimming cost V 5 bases and J 0 bases, with 16 bases left between them. Germline V CDR1 and CDR2: MNHEY, SVGAGI. This CDR3 region has 16 residues. The CDR3 DNA sequence: TGTGCCAGCAGTACCGGTATCAGGGGCAACCAAGAGACCCAGTACTTC. It specifies CASSTGIRGNQETQYF.

This clonotype has only a few counts. V is TRBV5-1 and J is TRBJ2-1, with 10 bases fitting TRBD1. Trimming removed 1 base from V and 6 bases from J; junction bases left unmatched: 10. The CDR3 runs to 17 residues. CDR1 and CDR2 from the germline V gene are SGHRS and YFSETQ. The CDR3 DNA follows: TGCGCCAGCAGCTTGAGATCCCCCGGGACAGGGGTCAATGAGCAGTTCTTC. This translates into CASSLRSPGTGVNEQFF.

The chain links TRBV20-1 to TRBJ2-2; TRBD1 aligns across 8 bases. V dropped 6 bases and J dropped 6; count of bases not matched to a gene: 3. Germline assignment: CDR1 DFQATT and CDR2 SNEGSKA (reference sequence). There are 12 residues in the CDR3. The CDR3 reads CSAAGQAGELFF. The CDR3 DNA is TGCAGTGCCGCGGGACAGGCCGGGGAGCTGTTTTTT.